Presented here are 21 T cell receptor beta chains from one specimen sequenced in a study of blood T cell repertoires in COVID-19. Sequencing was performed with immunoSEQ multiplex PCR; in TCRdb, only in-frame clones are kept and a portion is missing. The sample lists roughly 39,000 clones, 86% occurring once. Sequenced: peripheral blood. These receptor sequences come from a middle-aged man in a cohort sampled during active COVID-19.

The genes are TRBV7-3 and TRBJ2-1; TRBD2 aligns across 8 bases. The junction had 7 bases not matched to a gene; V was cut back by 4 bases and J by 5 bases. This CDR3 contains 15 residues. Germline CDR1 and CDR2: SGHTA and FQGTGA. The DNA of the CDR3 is TGTGCCAGCAGCTCAAGCGGGGGTGGCGACAATGAGCAGTTCTTC. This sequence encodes CASSSSGGGDNEQFF.

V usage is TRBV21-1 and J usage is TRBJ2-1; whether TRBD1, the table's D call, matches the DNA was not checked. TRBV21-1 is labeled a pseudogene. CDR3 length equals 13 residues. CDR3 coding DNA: TGTGCCAGCAGCAAGGACAGGGACAATGAGCAGTTCTTC. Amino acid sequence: CASSKDRDNEQFF.

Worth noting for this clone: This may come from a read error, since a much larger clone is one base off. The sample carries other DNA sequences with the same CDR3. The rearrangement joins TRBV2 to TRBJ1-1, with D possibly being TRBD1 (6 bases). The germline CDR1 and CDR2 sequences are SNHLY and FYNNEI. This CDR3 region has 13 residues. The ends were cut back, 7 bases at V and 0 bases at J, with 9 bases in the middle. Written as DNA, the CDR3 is TGTGCCAGCAACGCAGGGGTGAACACTGAAGCTTTCTTT. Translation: CASNAGVNTEAFF. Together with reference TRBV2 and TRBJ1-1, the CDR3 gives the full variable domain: EPEVTQTPSHQVTQMGQEVILRCVPISNHLYFYWYRQILGQKVEFLVSFYNNEISEKSEIFDDQFSVERPDGSNFTLKIRSTKLEDSAMYFCASNAGVNTEAFFGQGTRLTVV.

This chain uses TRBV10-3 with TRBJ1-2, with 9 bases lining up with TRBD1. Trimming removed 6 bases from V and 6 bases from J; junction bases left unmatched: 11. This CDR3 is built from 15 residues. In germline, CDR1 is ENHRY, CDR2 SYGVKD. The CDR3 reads CAIRTGGSEDDGYTF. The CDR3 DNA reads TGTGCCATCAGGACAGGGGGATCGGAGGACGATGGCTACACCTTC.

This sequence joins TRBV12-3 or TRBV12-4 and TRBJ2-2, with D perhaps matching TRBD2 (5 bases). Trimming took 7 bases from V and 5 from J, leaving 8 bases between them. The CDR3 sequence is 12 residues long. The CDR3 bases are TGTGCCAGCAAGCGGCCAACCGGGGAGCTGTTTTTT. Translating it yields CASKRPTGELFF.

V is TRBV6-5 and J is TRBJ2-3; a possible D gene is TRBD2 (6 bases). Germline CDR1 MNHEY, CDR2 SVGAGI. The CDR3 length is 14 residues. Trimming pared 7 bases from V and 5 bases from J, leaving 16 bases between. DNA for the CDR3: TGTGCCAGCACCACCGCGGGGACGGGAGATACGCAGTATTTT. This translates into CASTTAGTGDTQYF.

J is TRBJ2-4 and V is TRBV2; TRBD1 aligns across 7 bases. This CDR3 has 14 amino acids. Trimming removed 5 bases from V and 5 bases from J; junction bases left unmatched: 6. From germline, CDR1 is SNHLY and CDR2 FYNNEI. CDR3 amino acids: CASSPGQVQNIQYF. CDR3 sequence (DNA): TGTGCCAGCAGTCCCGGACAGGTTCAAAACATTCAGTACTTC.

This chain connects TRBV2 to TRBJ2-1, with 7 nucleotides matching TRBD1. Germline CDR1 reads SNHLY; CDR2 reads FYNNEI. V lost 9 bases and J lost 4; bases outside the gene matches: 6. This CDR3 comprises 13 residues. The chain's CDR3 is CASWGTAYNEQFF. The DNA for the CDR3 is TGTGCCAGTTGGGGGACAGCTTACAATGAGCAGTTCTTC.

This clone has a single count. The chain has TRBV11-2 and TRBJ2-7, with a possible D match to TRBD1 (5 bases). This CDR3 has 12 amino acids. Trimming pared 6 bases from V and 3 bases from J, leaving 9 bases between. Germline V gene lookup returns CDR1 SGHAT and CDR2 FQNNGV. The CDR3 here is CASSSDSYEQYF. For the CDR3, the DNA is TGTGCCAGCAGTTCCGACAGCTACGAGCAGTACTTC.

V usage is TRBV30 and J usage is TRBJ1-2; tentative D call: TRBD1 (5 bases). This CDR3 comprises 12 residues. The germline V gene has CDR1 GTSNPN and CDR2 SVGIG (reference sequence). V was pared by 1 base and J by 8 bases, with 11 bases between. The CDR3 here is CAWSAGHEGYTF. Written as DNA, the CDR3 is TGTGCCTGGAGTGCAGGGCATGAAGGCTACACCTTC.

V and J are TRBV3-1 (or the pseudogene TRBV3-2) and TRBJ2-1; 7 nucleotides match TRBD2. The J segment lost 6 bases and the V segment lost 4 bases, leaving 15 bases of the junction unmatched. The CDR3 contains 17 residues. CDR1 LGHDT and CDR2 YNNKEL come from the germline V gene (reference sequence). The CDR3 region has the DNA TGTGCCAGCAGCCCCTTAGAGGGATGGCGGGAGAGCAATGAGCAGTTCTTC. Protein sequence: CASSPLEGWRESNEQFF.

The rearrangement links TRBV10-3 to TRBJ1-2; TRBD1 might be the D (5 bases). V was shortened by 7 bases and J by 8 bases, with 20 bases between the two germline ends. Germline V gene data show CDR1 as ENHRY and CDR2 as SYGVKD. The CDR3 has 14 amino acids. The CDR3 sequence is CAITLDTEVLGYTF. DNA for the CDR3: TGTGCCATCACTTTGGACACAGAGGTTTTGGGCTACACCTTC.

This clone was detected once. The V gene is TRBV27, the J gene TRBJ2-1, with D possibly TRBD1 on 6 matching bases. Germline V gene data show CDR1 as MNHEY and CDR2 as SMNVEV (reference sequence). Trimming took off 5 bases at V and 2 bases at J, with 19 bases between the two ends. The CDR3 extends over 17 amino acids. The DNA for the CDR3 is TGTGCCAGCAGTCTCCGAGGGGTATGGGACACCTACAATGAGCAGTTCTTC. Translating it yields CASSLRGVWDTYNEQFF.

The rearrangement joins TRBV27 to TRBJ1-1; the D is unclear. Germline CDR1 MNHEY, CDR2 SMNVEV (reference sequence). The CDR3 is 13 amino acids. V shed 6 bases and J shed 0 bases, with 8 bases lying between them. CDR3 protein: CASRRGVNTEAFF. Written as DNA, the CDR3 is TGTGCCAGCAGGCGCGGGGTGAACACTGAAGCTTTCTTT.

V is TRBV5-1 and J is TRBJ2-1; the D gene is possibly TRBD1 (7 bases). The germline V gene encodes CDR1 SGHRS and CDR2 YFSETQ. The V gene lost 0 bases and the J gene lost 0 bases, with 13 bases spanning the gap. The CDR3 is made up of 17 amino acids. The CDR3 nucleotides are TGCGCCAGCAGCTTGGTAGCAGGGGGGAGCTCCTACAATGAGCAGTTCTTC. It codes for CASSLVAGGSSYNEQFF.

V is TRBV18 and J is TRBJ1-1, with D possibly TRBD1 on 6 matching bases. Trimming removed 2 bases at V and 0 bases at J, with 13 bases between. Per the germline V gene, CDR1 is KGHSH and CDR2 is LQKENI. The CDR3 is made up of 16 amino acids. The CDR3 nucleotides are TGTGCCAGCTCACCATGGCATGCAGGGGTGAACACTGAAGCTTTCTTT. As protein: CASSPWHAGVNTEAFF.

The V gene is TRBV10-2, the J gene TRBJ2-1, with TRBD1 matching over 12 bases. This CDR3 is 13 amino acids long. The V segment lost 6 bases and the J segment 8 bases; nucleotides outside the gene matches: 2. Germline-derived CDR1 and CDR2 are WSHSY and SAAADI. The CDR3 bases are TGCGCCAGCAGAGGGACAGGGGGCTATGAGCAGTTCTTC. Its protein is CASRGTGGYEQFF.

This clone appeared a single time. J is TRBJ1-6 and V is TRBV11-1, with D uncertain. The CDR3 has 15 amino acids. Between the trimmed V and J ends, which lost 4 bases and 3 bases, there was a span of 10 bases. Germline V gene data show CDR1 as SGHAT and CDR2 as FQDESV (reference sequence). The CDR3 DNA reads TGTGCCAGCAGCTACTCGGTCAACTATAATTCACCCCTCCACTTT. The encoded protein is CASSYSVNYNSPLHF. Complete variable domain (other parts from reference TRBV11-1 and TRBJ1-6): EAEVAQSPRYKITEKSQAVAFWCDPISGHATLYWYRQILGQGPELLVQFQDESVVDDSQLPKDRFSAERLKGVDSTLKIQPAELGDSAMYLCASSYSVNYNSPLHFGNGTRLTVT.

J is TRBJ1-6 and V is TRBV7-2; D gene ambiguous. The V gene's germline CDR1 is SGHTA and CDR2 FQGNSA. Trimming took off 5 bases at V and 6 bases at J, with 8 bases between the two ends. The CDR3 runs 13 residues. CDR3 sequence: CASSPRFNSPLHF. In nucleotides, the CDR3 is TGTGCCAGCAGCCCCAGGTTTAATTCACCCCTCCACTTT.

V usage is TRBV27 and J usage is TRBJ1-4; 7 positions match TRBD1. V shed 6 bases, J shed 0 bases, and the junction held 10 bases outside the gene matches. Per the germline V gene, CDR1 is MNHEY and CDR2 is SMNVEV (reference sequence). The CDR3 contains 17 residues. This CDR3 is CASSSTGERATNEKLFF. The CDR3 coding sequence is TGTGCCAGCAGCTCAACAGGGGAAAGGGCAACTAATGAAAAACTGTTTTTT. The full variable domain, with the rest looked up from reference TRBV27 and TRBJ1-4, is EAQVTQNPRYLITVTGKKLTVTCSQNMNHEYMSWYRQDPGLGLRQIYYSMNVEVTDKGDVPEGYKVSRKEKRNFPLILESPSPNQTSLYFCASSSTGERATNEKLFFGSGTQLSVL.

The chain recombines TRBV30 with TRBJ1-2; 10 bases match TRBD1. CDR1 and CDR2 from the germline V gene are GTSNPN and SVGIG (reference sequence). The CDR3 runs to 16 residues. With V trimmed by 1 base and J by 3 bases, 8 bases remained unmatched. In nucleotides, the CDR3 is TGTGCCTGGAGTGGGGGCCCCGGGACAGGGGACTATGGCTACACCTTC. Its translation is CAWSGGPGTGDYGYTF.